This T cell receptor beta chain came from a study of T cell responses to AZD1222 COVID-19 vaccine. Study observations and caveats: Unmutated variant regions are reportedly the target of nearly half of TCRs that are spike-specific. Among those given AZD1222, only 5 to 7 were seropositive at baseline. Without day 14 samples, only post-peak T cell repertoires were studied. Mostly white British, mostly female donors; authors suggested clonal diversity may be underestimated.

Clones were read by immunoSEQ multiplex PCR, and TCRdb kept only the in-frame ones, dropping some. The sample yields more than 100,000 clones, roughly 90% seen once. The germline V gene has CDR1 SNHLY and CDR2 FYNNEI. V shed 6 bases and J shed 0 bases, with 13 bases lying between them. The CDR3 contains 15 residues. Of note for this clone: Its antigen is currently unknown.

Sequenced here: peripheral blood, sampled on day 0 of AZD1222 vaccination. The sequence was collected from an adult in good health. This chain uses TRBV2 with TRBJ2-3; D may be TRBD1 (6 bases). This chain's CDR3 is CASRARDTSTDTQYF. Here the CDR3 DNA reads TGTGCCAGCAGAGCCCGGGACACCAGCACAGATACGCAGTATTTT.